This record looks at one T cell receptor (beta chain) sequence and its context. A single count supports this clonotype. No cognate antigen has been identified for it. Base quality data are lacking; no much larger clone is found one base away. Support from one read is weak. The data stem from a study of T cell repertoires in cytomegalovirus infection (dated by TCRdb to the late 2010s). Describing the broader study: Alongside well-studied HLA-B-restricted epitopes, the peptide stimulations were aimed at recently identified HLA-C-restricted CMV epitopes, whose presentation resists viral immunomodulation. Donor HLA type was relevant to the analysis, because carriage of CMV infection together with the matching HLA type was indicated by public TCR beta signatures. Paper-wide results and their limitations: In both this cohort and an independent roughly 400-donor cohort, the cumulative frequency of public TCR beta family members distinguished carriers of CMV infection plus the relevant HLA type. The ex vivo response was dominated by HLA-C-restricted CMV-specific TCR beta clonotypes, which also provided the single most frequent clonotype in two of eight donors.

Including cysteine and phenylalanine, the CDR3 has 12 amino acids. Kept here is only the CDR3 DNA, which spans 36 bases and is read in frame from base 1. CDR1 and CDR2, looked up from the germline V gene (reference sequence), are LNHDA and SQIVND. The germline ends are 5 bases apart after V is trimmed by 3 bases and J by 5 bases. The reads were generated on an Illumina HiSeq 1500. The raw public data were reprocessed by TCRdb itself: fastp quality trimming at Q25, MiXCR clonotype calling, in-frame beta chains only. Rows are unified per CDR3 protein, each entry keeping the most common DNA and genes. The sample yields under 850,000 distinct CDR3 sequences; roughly a third were counted once. Clones ranked in the top ten supply 15% to 20% of the sample. This specimen's treatment or condition label, per the study, means: in vitro stimulation with specific CMV peptide epitopes to enrich CMV-specific T cells.

The chain joins TRBV19 to TRBJ2-1, with a tentative D call of TRBD1 or TRBD2, each matching 5 bases. This specimen consisted of cultured PBMCs, obtained from culture after CMV antigen stimulation. The TCR sequence derives from a human donor in good health (CMV status not recorded). Some clones in this sample may be carry-over from other donors' samples. The CDR3 amino acid sequence is: CASSMGDNEQFF. The nucleotides are TGTGCCAGTAGTATGGGGGACAATGAGCAGTTCTTC.